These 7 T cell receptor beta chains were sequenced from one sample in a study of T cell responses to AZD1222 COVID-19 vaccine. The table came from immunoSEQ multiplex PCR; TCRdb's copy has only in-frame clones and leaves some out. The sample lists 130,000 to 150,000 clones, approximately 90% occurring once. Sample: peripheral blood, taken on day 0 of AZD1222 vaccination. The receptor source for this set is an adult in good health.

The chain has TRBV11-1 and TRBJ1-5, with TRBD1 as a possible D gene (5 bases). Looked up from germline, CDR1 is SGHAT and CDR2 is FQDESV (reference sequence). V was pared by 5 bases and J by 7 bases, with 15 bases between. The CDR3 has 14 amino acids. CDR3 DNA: TGTGCCAGCAGCCCGCGGGGGGGTGGGCAGCCCCAGCATTTT. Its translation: CASSPRGGGQPQHF.

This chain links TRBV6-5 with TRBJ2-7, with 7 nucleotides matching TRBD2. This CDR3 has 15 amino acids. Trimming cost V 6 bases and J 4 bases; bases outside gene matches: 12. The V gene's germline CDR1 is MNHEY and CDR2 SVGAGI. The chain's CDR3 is CASSGGWDAKYEQYF. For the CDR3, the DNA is TGTGCCAGCAGCGGGGGGTGGGACGCCAAATACGAGCAGTACTTC.

CDR3 DNA sequence: TGCAGCGTTGAAACTAGCGGGTCCTCCTACGAGCAGTACTTC. Translating gives CSVETSGSSYEQYF. The rearrangement joins TRBV29-1 to TRBJ2-7; TRBD2 matches at 9 bases. The CDR3 is made up of 14 amino acids. Looked up from germline, CDR1 is SQVTM and CDR2 is ANQGSEA. V gave up 2 bases and J gave up 0 bases; unmatched junction bases: 2.

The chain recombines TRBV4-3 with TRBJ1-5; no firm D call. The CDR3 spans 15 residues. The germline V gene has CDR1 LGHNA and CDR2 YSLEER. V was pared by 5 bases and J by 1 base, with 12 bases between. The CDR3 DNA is TGCGCCAGCAGCATGACAAGTGGGAGCAATCAGCCCCAGCATTTT. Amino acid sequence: CASSMTSGSNQPQHF.

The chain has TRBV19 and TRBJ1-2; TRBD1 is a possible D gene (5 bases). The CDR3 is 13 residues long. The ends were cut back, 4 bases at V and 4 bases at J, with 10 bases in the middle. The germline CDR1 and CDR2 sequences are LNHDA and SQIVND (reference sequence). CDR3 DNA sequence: TGTGCCAGTAGTACGGCAGGGCCCTATGGCTACACCTTC. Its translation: CASSTAGPYGYTF.

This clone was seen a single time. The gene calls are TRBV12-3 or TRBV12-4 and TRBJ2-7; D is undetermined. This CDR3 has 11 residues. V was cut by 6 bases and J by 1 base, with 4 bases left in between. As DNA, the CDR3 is TGTGCCAGCAGCGGTTCCTACGAGCAGTACTTC. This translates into CASSGSYEQYF.

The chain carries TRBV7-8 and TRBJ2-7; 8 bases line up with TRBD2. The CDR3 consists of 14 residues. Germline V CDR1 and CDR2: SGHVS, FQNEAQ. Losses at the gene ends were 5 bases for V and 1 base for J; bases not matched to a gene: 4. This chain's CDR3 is CASSKREPSYEQYF. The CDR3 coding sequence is TGTGCCAGCAGCAAGCGGGAGCCTTCCTACGAGCAGTACTTC.